This is a list of T cell receptor beta chains from one sample in a study of blood T cell repertoires in COVID-19. Produced via immunoSEQ multiplex PCR; TCRdb's table is partial and in-frame only. The sample has 100,000 to 150,000 clones; 80% to 95% are singletons. The sample was peripheral blood. These receptors originate from a man over 45 with COVID-19, enrolled during active disease. Both conserved end residues are part of each CDR3. The D gene is left open where the match is weak. Where a row states a size, it is once, few, many or the class of an expanded clone; other rows omit it.

D gene	V gene	clone size	J gene	CDR3 DNA	CDR3 protein
.	TRBV4-2	.	TRBJ2-2	TGTGCCAGCAGCCAAGCTAGGGGGACCGGGGAGCTGTTTTTT	CASSQARGTGELFF
.	TRBV11-2	.	TRBJ2-3	TGTGCCAGCAGTTTTGACCGTCTAGCTGGTACGCAGTATTTT	CASSFDRLAGTQYF
.	TRBV4-1	.	TRBJ1-5	TGCGCCAGCAGCCAAGTTTGGGAGCCTTTCAATAGCAATCAGCCCCAGCATTTT	CASSQVWEPFNSNQPQHF
.	TRBV9	.	TRBJ2-2	TGTGCCAGCAGCGCAGGGTACACCGGGGAGCTGTTTTTT	CASSAGYTGELFF
.	TRBV7-2	.	TRBJ1-1	TGTGCCAGCAGCTCCGCGACAGGGAACACTGAAGCTTTCTTT	CASSSATGNTEAFF
.	TRBV6-2/TRBV6-3	.	TRBJ2-7	TGTGCCAGCAGTTACTCGAGGCAGGGGAGTAGGCAGTACTTC	CASSYSRQGSRQYF
.	TRBV4-2	.	TRBJ2-7	TGTGCCAGCAGCCAGGAGGTGATTGCCTACGAGCAGTACTTC	CASSQEVIAYEQYF
.	TRBV19	.	TRBJ2-5	TGTGCCAGTAGTAACGGACAGTTCCAAGAGACCCAGTACTTC	CASSNGQFQETQYF
TRBD2	TRBV6-5	.	TRBJ2-7	TGTGCCAGCAGTCAACGGGGGACTACCTACGAGCAGTACTTC	CASSQRGTTYEQYF
.	TRBV12-3/TRBV12-4	.	TRBJ1-1	TGTGCCAGCAGTACAGGGCCCGCCACTGAAGCTTTCTTT	CASSTGPATEAFF
.	TRBV5-4	.	TRBJ2-7	TGTGCCAGCAGCTTCCGAGGAGCGCCCTACGAGCAGTACTTC	CASSFRGAPYEQYF
TRBD1	TRBV9	.	TRBJ2-7	TGTGCCAGCAGCGTAGGTTTTTTGAGTGGGGCAGGGGGAGAAGAGCAGTACTTC	CASSVGFLSGAGGEEQYF
.	TRBV7-9	.	TRBJ1-2	TGTGCCAGCAGCGAAACAGGGACTATATATGGCTACACCTTC	CASSETGTIYGYTF
.	TRBV9	few	TRBJ2-2	TGTGCCAGCAGCGTAGGCGGGACTAACACCGGGGAGCTGTTTTTT	CASSVGGTNTGELFF
.	TRBV28	.	TRBJ2-7	TGTGCCAGCAGTCTACCCGACAGTAGCTCCTACGAGCAGTACTTC	CASSLPDSSSYEQYF
.	TRBV4-1	.	TRBJ1-2	TGCGCCAGCAGCCCACAAGAGGACAGCGACCATGGCTACACCTTC	CASSPQEDSDHGYTF
TRBD1	TRBV6-1	.	TRBJ1-4	TGTGCCAGCAGTCTATTGACAGGGGTGGGGGAAAAACTGTTTTTT	CASSLLTGVGEKLFF
.	TRBV5-1	.	TRBJ1-1	TGCGCCAGCAGCTTGGGAGAGACGCGGACTGAAGCTTTCTTT	CASSLGETRTEAFF
.	TRBV2	few	TRBJ2-2	TGTGCCAGCAGTGAATTGAGTACGAACACCGGGGAGCTGTTTTTT	CASSELSTNTGELFF
.	TRBV19	few	TRBJ2-3	TGTGCCAGTAGTATAGATTCGGTTACAGATACGCAGTATTTT	CASSIDSVTDTQYF
TRBD1	TRBV24-1	.	TRBJ1-2	TGTGCCACCAGTGAGACAGGGTCCAACTATGGCTACACCTTC	CATSETGSNYGYTF
TRBD2	TRBV7-9	.	TRBJ2-1	TGTGCCAGCAGGACCGGGACTACGGGGAATGAGCAGTTCTTC	CASRTGTTGNEQFF
TRBD2	TRBV3-1/TRBV3-2	.	TRBJ2-3	TGTGCCAGCAGCCAAACCACAGCGGGAGGGCCGAATACGCAGTATTTT	CASSQTTAGGPNTQYF
TRBD1	TRBV9	.	TRBJ1-1	TGTGCCAGCAGCGTTACCCCGGGACAGGGGATCCAGAACACTGAAGCTTTCTTT	CASSVTPGQGIQNTEAFF
.	TRBV11-3	.	TRBJ2-1	TGTGCCAGCAGCTTCAGCGTGGGGGCGCAAGTCAATGAGCAGTTCTTC	CASSFSVGAQVNEQFF
TRBD1	TRBV5-1	.	TRBJ2-3	TGCGCCAGCGCAGCCGAACAGGGGTTGTTGACAGATACGCAGTATTTT	CASAAEQGLLTDTQYF
TRBD2	TRBV18	.	TRBJ2-7	TGTGCCAGCTCACCCGGGGGACTAGCGGGTCGAGCGACCTACGAGCAGTACTTC	CASSPGGLAGRATYEQYF
.	TRBV6-2/TRBV6-3	.	TRBJ2-7	TGTGCCAGCAGTTACTCCGGGACACCGGATTACGAGCAGTACTTC	CASSYSGTPDYEQYF
TRBD1	TRBV24-1	.	TRBJ1-5	TGTGCCACCAGTGACGGACAGGGTGGCAATCAGCCCCAGCATTTT	CATSDGQGGNQPQHF
.	TRBV11-2	.	TRBJ2-1	TGTGCCAGCACCCCGCGGTCTGGCGATGAGCAGTTCTTC	CASTPRSGDEQFF
TRBD2	TRBV28	.	TRBJ2-3	TGTGCCAGCAGTAAACTAGCGAGCACAGATACGCAGTATTTT	CASSKLASTDTQYF
TRBD1	TRBV15	few	TRBJ1-2	TGTGCCACCAGCTCCCCTCGGACAGGGCATGGCTACACCTTC	CATSSPRTGHGYTF
TRBD1	TRBV29-1	.	TRBJ1-1	TGCAGCGCAGGGACAGGGAGCACTGAAGCTTTCTTT	CSAGTGSTEAFF
TRBD2	TRBV4-1	.	TRBJ2-7	TGCGCCAGCAGCCAGGGACTAGCGGGAGGATTCCCCTACGAGCAGTACTTC	CASSQGLAGGFPYEQYF
.	TRBV18	.	TRBJ2-1	TGTGCCAGCTCACCCCCGGGTTCTTACGGCAATGAGCAGTTCTTC	CASSPPGSYGNEQFF
.	TRBV20-1	few	TRBJ1-2	TGCAGTGCTAGTCGCCCAATTGGGGCGTACTATGGCTACACCTTC	CSASRPIGAYYGYTF
TRBD2	TRBV10-3	.	TRBJ2-2	TGTGCCACCCAAGGACTAGCGGCGGCAACCGGGGAGCTGTTTTTT	CATQGLAAATGELFF
.	TRBV5-1	.	TRBJ1-1	TGCGCCAGCAGCTTGGCCCTCACAGGGAACTCTGAAGCTTTCTTT	CASSLALTGNSEAFF
TRBD1	TRBV7-2	.	TRBJ2-7	TGTGCCAGCAGCCACACGGGACAGGCCCCTTCCTACGAGCAGTACTTC	CASSHTGQAPSYEQYF
TRBD2	TRBV2	.	TRBJ2-1	TGTGCCAGCAGTGATAGCGGGTGGAAGAACAATGAGCAGTTCTTC	CASSDSGWKNNEQFF
.	TRBV28	.	TRBJ1-4	TGTGCCAGCAGTCTGGACAGCGCGGAGGCTAATGAAAAACTGTTTTTT	CASSLDSAEANEKLFF
TRBD2	TRBV13	.	TRBJ2-7	TGTGCCAGCAGCCGAGCCGGGACTACCTACGAGCAGTACTTC	CASSRAGTTYEQYF
TRBD2	TRBV7-2	.	TRBJ2-5	TGTGCCAGCAGCTTAGGGGGGGGTGAGACCCAGTACTTC	CASSLGGGETQYF
.	TRBV18	.	TRBJ2-6	TGTGCCAGCTCACCTCTGGGGGCGCTCTCTGGGGCCAACGTCCTGACTTTC	CASSPLGALSGANVLTF
TRBD1	TRBV2	.	TRBJ2-1	TGTGCCAGCAGAGAGAGGGACAGGGTCGAGGAGCAGTTCTTC	CASRERDRVEEQFF
TRBD2	TRBV5-6	.	TRBJ2-5	TGTGCCAGCAGCCAACTAGCGGGAGTAAAAGAGACCCAGTACTTC	CASSQLAGVKETQYF
TRBD1	TRBV24-1	.	TRBJ2-7	TGTGCCACCAGTGACCAGGGGGCTGGTGAGCAGTACTTC	CATSDQGAGEQYF
TRBD1	TRBV5-6	.	TRBJ1-2	TGTGCCAGCAGCTTGCTGGGACAGGGCTTAGCTAACTATGGCTACACCTTC	CASSLLGQGLANYGYTF
.	TRBV6-2/TRBV6-3	.	TRBJ1-2	TGTGCCAGCACCCCTATGAAGGACAGAACTTATGGCTACACCTTC	CASTPMKDRTYGYTF
TRBD2	TRBV19	.	TRBJ2-6	TGTGCCAGTAGTATAGTTTTTAGCGGGACTGGGGCCAACGTCCTGACTTTC	CASSIVFSGTGANVLTF
.	TRBV5-5	.	TRBJ1-5	TGTGCCAGCAGCTTGGATATAGCGGGGAGCAATCAGCCCCAGCATTTT	CASSLDIAGSNQPQHF
TRBD1	TRBV29-1	.	TRBJ2-5	TGCAGCGTTGAAGTAGGGGGCCGGGAGACCCAGTACTTC	CSVEVGGRETQYF
.	TRBV30	.	TRBJ1-1	TGTGCCTGGAGACAAGACTCCACTGAAGCTTTCTTT	CAWRQDSTEAFF